A selection of T cell receptor beta chains follows, all from one sample in a study of OX40 agonist ivuxolimab in advanced cancers. TCRdb's table, derived via immunoSEQ multiplex PCR, lists solely in-frame clones and lacks some. The table includes tens of thousands of clones, 88% detected once. The sequenced sample was CD4+ or CD8+ T cells sorted from blood, obtained in a trial of the OX40 agonist ivuxolimab. The receptors were sampled from an adult with an advanced solid tumor such as melanoma, head and neck, liver or kidney cancer. The CDR3 runs from the conserved cysteine through the conserved F or W. The order of the fields is clone size, D gene, V gene, J gene, CDR3 DNA, CDR3 protein. D genes are given only for firm matches. Not every row has a clone size; where given, it reads once, few, many or a size class.

clone_size: -
d_call: TRBD1
v_call: TRBV7-2
j_call: TRBJ2-3
cdr3_nt: TGTGCCAGCAGCTTAGCGGGACAGCCTTTTCACCCGCAGTATTTT
cdr3_aa: CASSLAGQPFHPQYF

clone_size: -
d_call: -
v_call: TRBV4-1
j_call: TRBJ2-2
cdr3_nt: TGCGCCAGCAGCCAAGAGGAGTCACAGAACACCGGGGAGCTGTTTTTT
cdr3_aa: CASSQEESQNTGELFF

clone_size: -
d_call: TRBD1
v_call: TRBV28
j_call: TRBJ2-2
cdr3_nt: TGTGCCAGCAGTTTCGCTCCGGGACAGGGGCCCAGGGAGCTGTTTTTT
cdr3_aa: CASSFAPGQGPRELFF

clone_size: -
d_call: -
v_call: TRBV28
j_call: TRBJ1-4
cdr3_nt: TGTGCCAGCAGCGCCTACACCACCGCAGGGGAAAAACTGTTTTTT
cdr3_aa: CASSAYTTAGEKLFF

clone_size: -
d_call: TRBD1
v_call: TRBV7-9
j_call: TRBJ2-2
cdr3_nt: TGTGCCAGCAGCCCGAGGACAGGGGGATGGGACGGGGAGCTGTTTTTT
cdr3_aa: CASSPRTGGWDGELFF

clone_size: -
d_call: TRBD1
v_call: TRBV28
j_call: TRBJ1-4
cdr3_nt: TGTGCCAGCAGACAGGGGTCTAATGAAAATAGGATTTGGGTTTTT
cdr3_aa: CASRQGSNENRIWVF

clone_size: -
d_call: TRBD1
v_call: TRBV11-2
j_call: TRBJ1-1
cdr3_nt: TGTGCCAGCAGCTTCACACAGGGGACCGAAGCTTTCTTT
cdr3_aa: CASSFTQGTEAFF

clone_size: -
d_call: -
v_call: TRBV2
j_call: TRBJ2-7
cdr3_nt: TGTGCCAGCAGGGCAGCCTACGAGCAGTACTTC
cdr3_aa: CASRAAYEQYF

clone_size: -
d_call: -
v_call: TRBV6-1
j_call: TRBJ2-2
cdr3_nt: TGTGCCAGCAGCCTAACTTTCACCGGGGAGCTGTTTTTT
cdr3_aa: CASSLTFTGELFF

clone_size: few
d_call: TRBD1
v_call: TRBV7-2
j_call: TRBJ1-1
cdr3_nt: TGTGCCAGCAGCCTGGGACAGGCCGGCACTGAAGCTTTCTTT
cdr3_aa: CASSLGQAGTEAFF

clone_size: once
d_call: -
v_call: TRBV27
j_call: TRBJ2-7
cdr3_nt: TGTGCCAGCGGCCCCGGAGTTGGGTCCGGTACGCAGCAGTACTTC
cdr3_aa: CASGPGVGSGTQQYF

clone_size: -
d_call: -
v_call: TRBV28
j_call: TRBJ1-2
cdr3_nt: TGTGCCAGCAGTTTTGAACGGTGGGGCTATGGCTACACCTTC
cdr3_aa: CASSFERWGYGYTF

clone_size: -
d_call: -
v_call: TRBV5-8
j_call: TRBJ2-1
cdr3_nt: TGTGCCAGCAGCTACGGACAGCACAATGAGCAGTTCTTC
cdr3_aa: CASSYGQHNEQFF

clone_size: -
d_call: TRBD1
v_call: TRBV2
j_call: TRBJ1-5
cdr3_nt: TGTGCCAGCAGTGAAGCGACAGGGGTTACGAATCAGCCCCAGCATTTT
cdr3_aa: CASSEATGVTNQPQHF

clone_size: -
d_call: -
v_call: TRBV29-1
j_call: TRBJ2-2
cdr3_nt: TGCAGCGTTGGTCAAAACGCGAACACCGGGGAGCTGTTTTTT
cdr3_aa: CSVGQNANTGELFF

clone_size: -
d_call: TRBD2
v_call: TRBV7-3
j_call: TRBJ2-2
cdr3_nt: TGTGCCAGCAGCTTAAACGGGAGGGGGACCACCGGGGAGCTGTTTTTT
cdr3_aa: CASSLNGRGTTGELFF

clone_size: -
d_call: -
v_call: TRBV5-4
j_call: TRBJ1-2
cdr3_nt: TGTGCCAGCAGCACCCCTGGTAGAAACGGCTACACCTTC
cdr3_aa: CASSTPGRNGYTF

clone_size: -
d_call: -
v_call: TRBV28
j_call: TRBJ1-3
cdr3_nt: TGTGCCAGCAGGCAAGCCGGAAACACCATATATTTT
cdr3_aa: CASRQAGNTIYF

clone_size: -
d_call: -
v_call: TRBV6-5
j_call: TRBJ1-6
cdr3_nt: TGTGCCAGCAGTTACGGGGGGATTAGGAATTCACCCCTCCACTTT
cdr3_aa: CASSYGGIRNSPLHF

clone_size: -
d_call: TRBD1
v_call: TRBV28
j_call: TRBJ2-7
cdr3_nt: TGTGCCAGCAGTTTTATATCTTGGGACAGGACCTACGAGCAGTACTTC
cdr3_aa: CASSFISWDRTYEQYF

clone_size: once
d_call: -
v_call: TRBV9
j_call: TRBJ2-7
cdr3_nt: TGTGCCAGCAGCCTTCGGTCCTCCTACGAGCAGTACTTC
cdr3_aa: CASSLRSSYEQYF

clone_size: -
d_call: TRBD1
v_call: TRBV27
j_call: TRBJ1-1
cdr3_nt: TGTGCCAGCAGTCCATGGACAGGGGGGGGAGAAGGGGAAGCTTTCTTT
cdr3_aa: CASSPWTGGGEGEAFF